The 28 T cell receptor beta chains reported below all come from one sample, sequenced in a study of cytomegalovirus exposure and HLA in healthy donors. Amplification used 60 Vbeta primers and 13 Jbeta primers. The data were produced by immunoSEQ multiplex PCR, yet TCRdb's version contains in-frame clones alone and is incomplete. The sample includes over 130,000 clones, roughly 79% of them seen just once. Sequences were obtained from PBMCs. The receptors originated from a man aged 25-45 years in good health and CMV-seropositive.

This chain connects TRBV9 to TRBJ2-7; tentative D call: TRBD1 (6 bases). The CDR3 has 14 amino acids. Trimming stripped 0 bases from V and 7 bases from J, with 14 bases between. The germline V gene has CDR1 SGDLS and CDR2 YYNGEE. The CDR3 protein is CASSVGSGAQEQYF. The CDR3 coding sequence is TGTGCCAGCAGCGTAGGGTCAGGGGCGCAAGAGCAGTACTTC.

This chain connects TRBV6-5 to TRBJ2-7; D may be TRBD2 (6 bases). The CDR3 spans 15 residues. The ends were cut back, 0 bases at V and 0 bases at J, with 9 bases in the middle. Germline loops: CDR1 MNHEY, CDR2 SVGAGI. CDR3 protein: CASSYSLSGSYEQYF. In DNA, the CDR3 is TGTGCCAGCAGTTACTCCCTTAGCGGCTCCTACGAGCAGTACTTC.

This clone was seen a few times. The V and J genes are TRBV7-3 and TRBJ1-2, with TRBD1 identical over 7 bases. Germline V gene sequence: CDR1 SGHTA, CDR2 FQGTGA. After removal of 4 bases from V and 8 bases from J, the junction contained 7 bases not matched to a gene. CDR3 length: 13 amino acids. CDR3 region: CASSSKTGEGYTF. The CDR3 bases are TGTGCCAGCAGCTCAAAAACAGGGGAAGGCTACACCTTC.

J is TRBJ1-5 and V is TRBV19; D uncertain. V was clipped by 4 bases and J by 3 bases, with 13 bases between them. The CDR3 is 15 residues long. CDR1 and CDR2 (germline): LNHDA, SQIVND (reference sequence). CDR3 in amino acids: CASSRRQSHNQPQHF. The CDR3 region has the DNA TGTGCCAGTAGTAGGCGGCAGTCCCACAATCAGCCCCAGCATTTT.

The chain has TRBV28 and TRBJ1-4, with 10 bases matching TRBD1. From germline, CDR1 is MDHEN and CDR2 SYDVKM. With V trimmed by 5 bases and J by 8 bases, 5 bases remained unmatched. The CDR3 totals 14 residues. The CDR3 loop is CASSLTGGEEKLFF. DNA for the CDR3: TGTGCCAGCAGTCTGACAGGGGGCGAGGAAAAACTGTTTTTT.

The CDR3 DNA reads TGTGCCAGCAGCCGGACAGGGAACTATGGCTACACCTTC. This gives the protein CASSRTGNYGYTF. V usage is TRBV28 and J usage is TRBJ1-2; 8 bases match TRBD1. V was clipped by 6 bases and J by 2 bases; unmatched bases: 2. This CDR3 region has 13 residues. Germline V gene data show CDR1 as MDHEN and CDR2 as SYDVKM.

The chain uses TRBV5-4 and TRBJ2-1; 7 bases align to TRBD2. The CDR3 extends over 14 amino acids. CDR1 is SGHNT and CDR2 is YYREEE in the germline V gene (reference sequence). Trimming cost V 0 bases and J 6 bases; bases outside gene matches: 3. The CDR3 DNA sequence: TGTGCCAGCAGCTTGGGGACTAGAACCAATGAGCAGTTCTTC. Amino acid sequence: CASSLGTRTNEQFF.

The chain employs TRBV28 and TRBJ1-4; 11 bases match TRBD1. The junction had 7 bases not matched to a gene; V was cut back by 6 bases and J by 7 bases. CDR3 size: 15 residues. Germline CDR1 MDHEN, CDR2 SYDVKM. For the CDR3, the DNA is TGTGCCAGCAGACCTTGGACAGGGGGCACTGAAAAACTGTTTTTT. Encoded protein: CASRPWTGGTEKLFF.

The genes are TRBV28 and TRBJ2-5, with TRBD2 as a possible D gene (6 bases). The V end lost 4 bases, the J end lost 0 bases, and 12 bases lay between the germline ends. The V gene's germline CDR1 is MDHEN and CDR2 SYDVKM. This CDR3 region has 15 residues. The DNA of the CDR3 is TGTGCCAGCAGTTATTCGGGAGCTAACCAAGAGACCCAGTACTTC. The encoded protein is CASSYSGANQETQYF.

This clone appeared once. This rearrangement joins TRBV6-5 to TRBJ1-2, with TRBD1 matching over 7 bases. Trimming removed 5 bases from V and 4 bases from J; junction bases left unmatched: 7. Germline V gene data show CDR1 as MNHEY and CDR2 as SVGAGI. The CDR3 loop spans 14 amino acids. The CDR3 reads CASSARTGSYGYTF. In DNA form, the CDR3 reads TGTGCCAGCAGTGCGCGGACAGGCTCCTATGGCTACACCTTC.

This clone has a handful of counts. One end of the junction fails to match germline, which may point to a read error. This sequence joins TRBV2 and TRBJ2-7; TRBD2 is a possible D gene (5 bases). This CDR3 spans 10 amino acids. Looked up from germline, CDR1 is SNHLY and CDR2 is FYNNEI. As DNA, the CDR3 is TGTGCCAGCAGTTGGGAGTCCTTGGAGTTC. Translated, it gives CASSWESLEF. Using reference TRBV2 and TRBJ2-7 for the parts outside the CDR3, the full variable domain is EPEVTQTPSHQVTQMGQEVILRCVPISNHLYFYWYRQILGQKVEFLVSFYNNEISEKSEIFDDQFSVERPDGSNFTLKIRSTKLEDSAMYFCASSWESLEFGPGTRLTVT.

This clone appeared a few times. The rearrangement links TRBV6-1 to TRBJ1-5; D is possibly TRBD1 (6 bases). The CDR3 totals 14 residues. Germline V gives CDR1 MNHNS, CDR2 SASEGT. Between the trimmed V and J ends, which lost 7 bases and 0 bases, there was a span of 10 bases. DNA for the CDR3: TGTGCCAGCACTACAGGGAGTAGCAATCAGCCCCAGCATTTT. It specifies CASTTGSSNQPQHF.

The rearrangement joins TRBV28 to TRBJ1-1, with 9 bases matching TRBD1. This CDR3 is built from 17 residues. V shed 10 bases and J 1 base; nucleotides not matched to a gene: 16. CDR1 MDHEN and CDR2 SYDVKM come from the germline V gene. Written as DNA, the CDR3 is TGTGCCACCAAAGGACAGGGGCTCGCGGGTACGAACACTGAAGCTTTCTTT. It encodes CATKGQGLAGTNTEAFF.

The chain recombines TRBV13 with TRBJ1-1; maybe TRBD1 (5 bases). Germline lookup yields CDR1 PRHDT and CDR2 FYEKMQ (reference sequence). V gave up 5 bases and J gave up 1 base, with 11 bases separating them. This CDR3 region has 14 residues. The chain's CDR3 is CASSDGHQNTEAFF. The CDR3 DNA reads TGTGCCAGCAGCGACGGACACCAGAACACTGAAGCTTTCTTT.

The chain employs TRBV5-1 and TRBJ1-1, with 8 bases matching TRBD1. Germline V gene sequence: CDR1 SGHRS, CDR2 YFSETQ. The CDR3 has 14 amino acids. Trimming removed 2 bases from V and 3 bases from J; junction bases left unmatched: 3. The CDR3 sequence: CASSLTGGDTEAFF. CDR3 nucleotides: TGCGCCAGCAGCTTAACAGGGGGGGACACTGAAGCTTTCTTT.

This sequence joins TRBV27 and TRBJ2-3; 13 bases match TRBD2. The CDR3 runs to 17 residues. With 0 bases clipped from V and 3 bases from J, the junction kept 3 bases outside the gene matches. Germline-derived CDR1 and CDR2 are MNHEY and SMNVEV (reference sequence). In nucleotides, the CDR3 is TGTGCCAGCAGTTTATCTGGGACTAGCGGGATAACAGATACGCAGTATTTT. Protein: CASSLSGTSGITDTQYF.

The chain employs TRBV2 and TRBJ2-1; D perhaps matches TRBD1 (7 bases). CDR3 length: 15 amino acids. CDR1 and CDR2 from the germline V gene are SNHLY and FYNNEI. V was shortened by 3 bases and J by 4 bases, with 13 bases between the two germline ends. CDR3 loop: CASSEAGQRYNEQFF. The CDR3 DNA reads as TGTGCCAGCAGTGAGGCGGGACAGCGTTACAATGAGCAGTTCTTC.

The chain uses TRBV2 and TRBJ1-5; D unclear. V was cut by 9 bases and J by 5 bases, with 14 bases left in between. Looked up from germline, CDR1 is SNHLY and CDR2 is FYNNEI. This CDR3 has 13 amino acids. The CDR3 DNA reads TGTGCCAGTCCGACCCACGGGTATCAGCCCCAGCATTTT. The encoded protein is CASPTHGYQPQHF.

The chain combines TRBV28 with TRBJ1-2; tentative D call: TRBD1 (6 bases). The CDR3 sequence is 14 residues long. CDR1 is MDHEN and CDR2 is SYDVKM in the germline V gene. Trimming removed 1 base at V and 0 bases at J, with 6 bases between. CDR3 residues: CASSLYRANYGYTF. CDR3 in DNA: TGTGCCAGCAGTTTATACAGGGCTAACTATGGCTACACCTTC.

This clone was found once. The chain links TRBV13 to TRBJ1-6, with D uncertain. Germline loops: CDR1 PRHDT, CDR2 FYEKMQ (reference sequence). Deletions cut 9 bases from V and 5 bases from J, with 11 bases between. CDR3 length equals 13 residues. This CDR3 is CASSGYDNSPLHF. The CDR3 region has the DNA TGTGCCAGTTCGGGGTACGATAATTCACCCCTCCACTTT.

The chain combines TRBV19 with TRBJ2-7; D is perhaps TRBD2 (6 bases). Germline-derived CDR1 and CDR2 are LNHDA and SQIVND (reference sequence). Trimming shortened V by 3 bases and J by 1 base, and 13 bases separated the two germline ends. This CDR3 has 15 residues. CDR3 coding DNA: TGTGCCAGTAGTATGCGGGACGGAATATCCTACGAGCAGTACTTC. Its translation: CASSMRDGISYEQYF.

The gene calls are TRBV9 and TRBJ2-2; 7 nucleotides line up with TRBD1. V lost 0 bases and J lost 0; bases outside the gene matches: 2. The CDR3 consists of 16 residues. CDR1 SGDLS and CDR2 YYNGEE come from the germline V gene. The chain's CDR3 is CASSVGQGANTGELFF. CDR3 in DNA: TGTGCCAGCAGCGTAGGACAGGGCGCGAACACCGGGGAGCTGTTTTTT.

The chain couples TRBV15 to TRBJ2-1; D may be TRBD2 (6 bases). CDR3 size: 16 residues. The germline V gene encodes CDR1 LNHNV and CDR2 YYDKDF (reference sequence). The V end lost 2 bases, the J end lost 4 bases, and 15 bases lay between the germline ends. As DNA, the CDR3 is TGTGCCACCAGCAGAAACTACCAGGAGGGTTACAATGAGCAGTTCTTC. Translation gives CATSRNYQEGYNEQFF.

V is TRBV2 and J is TRBJ2-5; D remains unclear. The ends were cut back, 7 bases at V and 5 bases at J, with 11 bases in the middle. The CDR3 has 12 residues. Germline V gives CDR1 SNHLY, CDR2 FYNNEI. In DNA, the CDR3 is TGTGCCAGCATTGCGTCAGGCGAGACCCAGTACTTC. Its protein is CASIASGETQYF.

This rearrangement joins TRBV27 to TRBJ1-2; D perhaps matches TRBD1 (5 bases). Trimming took 5 bases from V and 5 from J, leaving 9 bases between them. The CDR3 is 12 residues long. Germline CDR1 reads MNHEY; CDR2 reads SMNVEV (reference sequence). As DNA, the CDR3 is TGTGCCAGCAGTAGGGCAGGGTATGGCTACACCTTC. Its protein is CASSRAGYGYTF.

V usage is TRBV25-1 and J usage is TRBJ1-6; no reliable D call. Between the trimmed V and J ends, which lost 8 bases and 0 bases, there was a span of 8 bases. CDR3 length: 14 amino acids. The germline gives CDR1 MGHDK, CDR2 SYGVNS. The DNA of the CDR3 is TGTGCCAGCTGTCGTAGCTCCTATAATTCACCCCTCCACTTT. As protein: CASCRSSYNSPLHF.

The gene calls are TRBV19 and TRBJ1-5; 7 bases fit TRBD1. Germline V gene sequence: CDR1 LNHDA, CDR2 SQIVND (reference sequence). The V and J ends lost 5 bases and 0 bases, in that order; junction bases with no gene match: 7. This CDR3 spans 16 amino acids. CDR3 nucleotides: TGTGCCAGTAGTCCCGGGACAGAAAATAGCAATCAGCCCCAGCATTTT. Translation: CASSPGTENSNQPQHF.

The chain carries TRBV18 and TRBJ2-1; unclear D gene. Germline CDR1 is KGHSH and CDR2 is LQKENI. The CDR3 totals 13 residues. The germline V and J ends were trimmed by 3 bases and 8 bases, with 11 bases remaining between them. The chain's CDR3 is CASSPSVGYEQFF. The CDR3 nucleotides are TGTGCCAGCTCACCTTCCGTGGGCTATGAGCAGTTCTTC.